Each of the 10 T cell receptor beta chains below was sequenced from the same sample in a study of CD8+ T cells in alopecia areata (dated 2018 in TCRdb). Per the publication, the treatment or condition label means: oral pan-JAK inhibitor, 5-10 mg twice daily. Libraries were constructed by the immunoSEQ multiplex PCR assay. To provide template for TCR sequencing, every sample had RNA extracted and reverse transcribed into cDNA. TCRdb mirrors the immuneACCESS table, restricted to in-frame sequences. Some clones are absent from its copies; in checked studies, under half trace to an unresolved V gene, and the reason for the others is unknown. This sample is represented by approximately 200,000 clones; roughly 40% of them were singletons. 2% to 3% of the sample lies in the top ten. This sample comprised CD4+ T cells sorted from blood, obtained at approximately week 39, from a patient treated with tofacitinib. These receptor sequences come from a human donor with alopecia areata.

The CDR3 loop is CASSFYSGRSDTQYF. DNA of the CDR3: TGTGCCAGCAGTTTTTACAGCGGGAGGTCGGATACGCAGTATTTT. The chain links TRBV27 to TRBJ2-3; 9 bases match TRBD2. The germline V gene has CDR1 MNHEY and CDR2 SMNVEV (reference sequence). The V and J ends lost 3 bases and 6 bases, in that order; junction bases with no gene match: 7. This CDR3 comprises 15 residues.

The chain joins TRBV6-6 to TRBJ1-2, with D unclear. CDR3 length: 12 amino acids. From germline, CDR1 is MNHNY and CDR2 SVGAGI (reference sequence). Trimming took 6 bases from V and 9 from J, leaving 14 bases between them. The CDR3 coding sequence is TGTGCCAGCAGGCCCCCCTTGATAAGCTACACCTTC. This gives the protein CASRPPLISYTF.

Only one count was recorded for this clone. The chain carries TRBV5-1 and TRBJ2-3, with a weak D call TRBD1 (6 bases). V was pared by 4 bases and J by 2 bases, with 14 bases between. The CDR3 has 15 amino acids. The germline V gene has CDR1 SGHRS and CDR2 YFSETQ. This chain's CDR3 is CASSRLRTVTDTQYF. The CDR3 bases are TGCGCCAGCAGCCGCTTAAGGACAGTCACAGATACGCAGTATTTT.

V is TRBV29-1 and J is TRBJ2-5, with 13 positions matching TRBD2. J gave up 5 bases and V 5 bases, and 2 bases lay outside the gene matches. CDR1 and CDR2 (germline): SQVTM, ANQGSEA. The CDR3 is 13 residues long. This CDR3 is CSVLTSGRETQYF. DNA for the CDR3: TGCAGCGTTCTGACTAGCGGGAGGGAGACCCAGTACTTC.

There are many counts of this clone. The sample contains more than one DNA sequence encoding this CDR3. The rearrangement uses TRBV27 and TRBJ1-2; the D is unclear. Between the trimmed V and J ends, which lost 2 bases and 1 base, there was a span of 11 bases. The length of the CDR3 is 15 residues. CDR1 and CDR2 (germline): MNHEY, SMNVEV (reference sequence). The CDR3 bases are TGTGCCAGCAGTTTAAGTCCTCGTCTTAACTATGGCTACACCTTC. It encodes CASSLSPRLNYGYTF.

This CDR3 is CASSFAGRTDTQYF. The CDR3 region has the DNA TGTGCCAGCAGCTTTGCCGGGCGCACAGATACGCAGTATTTT. This chain uses TRBV7-3 with TRBJ2-3; D call uncertain. Trimming removed 3 bases at V and 1 base at J, with 8 bases between. Per the germline V gene, CDR1 is SGHTA and CDR2 is FQGTGA. CDR3 size: 14 residues.

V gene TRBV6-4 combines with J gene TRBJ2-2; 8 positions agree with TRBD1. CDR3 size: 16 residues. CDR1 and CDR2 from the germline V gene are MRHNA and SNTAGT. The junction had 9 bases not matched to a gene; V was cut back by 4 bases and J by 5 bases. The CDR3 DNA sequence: TGTGCCAGCAGTGGCGACGGGACAGGCAATACCGGGGAGCTGTTTTTT. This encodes CASSGDGTGNTGELFF.

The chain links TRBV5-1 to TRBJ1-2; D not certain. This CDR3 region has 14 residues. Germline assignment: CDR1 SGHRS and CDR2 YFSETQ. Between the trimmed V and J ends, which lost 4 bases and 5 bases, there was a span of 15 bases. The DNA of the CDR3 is TGCGCCAGCAGCACGGACGGGAGCTATTATGGCTACACCTTC. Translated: CASSTDGSYYGYTF.

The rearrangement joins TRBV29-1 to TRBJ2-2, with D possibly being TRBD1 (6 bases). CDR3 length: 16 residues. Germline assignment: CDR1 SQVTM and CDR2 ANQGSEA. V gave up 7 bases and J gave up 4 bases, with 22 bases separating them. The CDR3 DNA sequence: TGCAGCGCCCCTTTCCCTAACAGGGAAGGCACCGGGGAGCTGTTTTTT. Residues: CSAPFPNREGTGELFF.

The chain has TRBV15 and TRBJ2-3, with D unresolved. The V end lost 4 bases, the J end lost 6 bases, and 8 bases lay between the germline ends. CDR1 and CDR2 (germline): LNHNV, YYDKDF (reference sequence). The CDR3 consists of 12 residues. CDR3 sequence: CATSISQDTQYF. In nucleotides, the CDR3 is TGTGCCACCAGCATTAGTCAGGATACGCAGTATTTT. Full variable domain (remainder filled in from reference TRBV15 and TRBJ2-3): DAMVIQNPRYQVTQFGKPVTLSCSQTLNHNVMYWYQQKSSQAPKLLFHYYDKDFNNEADTPDNFQSRRPNTSFCFLDIRSPGLGDTAMYLCATSISQDTQYFGPGTRLTVL.